What follows are 28 T cell receptor beta chains derived from one specimen sequenced in a study of cytomegalovirus exposure and HLA in healthy donors. A multiplex PCR was run with 60 Vbeta primers and 13 Jbeta primers. Sequencing used immunoSEQ multiplex PCR; TCRdb keeps in-frame clones, though not all of them. The sample contains approximately 150,000 clones, approximately 80% of which appear only once. Sample: PBMCs. These receptors originate from a woman in her thirties in good health and CMV-seropositive.

This CDR3 is CASSPLAGEETQYF. DNA of the CDR3: TGTGCCAGCAGCCCTCTAGCGGGGGAAGAGACCCAGTACTTC. This chain uses TRBV5-4 with TRBJ2-5, with 10 positions matching TRBD2. V lost 4 bases to trimming and J lost 3 bases; unmatched junction nucleotides: 3. Per germline, CDR1 SGHNT and CDR2 YYREEE (reference sequence). The CDR3 runs 14 residues.

The chain recombines TRBV9 with TRBJ2-6, with a possible D match to TRBD1 (6 bases). Trimming took off 3 bases at V and 4 bases at J, with 11 bases between the two ends. The CDR3 is made up of 15 amino acids. Germline V CDR1 and CDR2: SGDLS, YYNGEE. The CDR3 reads CASSGQGTGANVLTF. CDR3 in DNA: TGTGCCAGCAGCGGGCAGGGGACCGGGGCCAACGTCCTGACTTTC.

The rearrangement links TRBV10-3 to TRBJ2-1; unclear D gene. In germline, CDR1 is ENHRY, CDR2 SYGVKD. Trimming cost V 5 bases and J 5 bases, with 22 bases left between them. The CDR3 length is 17 residues. DNA for the CDR3: TGTGCCATCAGTCTCCGGGTGTTAGGAACTACGCACAATGAGCAGTTCTTC. Protein sequence: CAISLRVLGTTHNEQFF.

The rearrangement links TRBV15 to TRBJ1-6; D not resolved. The CDR3 sequence is 18 residues long. Germline V gene data show CDR1 as LNHNV and CDR2 as YYDKDF (reference sequence). V lost 0 bases and J lost 0, with 12 bases in between. For the CDR3, the DNA is TGTGCCACCAGCAGAGATCCCCTCAAACTCTCCTATAATTCACCCCTCCACTTT. Its protein is CATSRDPLKLSYNSPLHF.

The chain carries TRBV12-5 and TRBJ2-7; the D gene is possibly TRBD2 (6 bases). The CDR3 runs to 12 residues. The germline V gene encodes CDR1 LGHNT and CDR2 FRNRAP. V was cut by 6 bases and J by 5 bases, with 11 bases left in between. The CDR3 reads CASGWGDDEQYF. The CDR3 DNA sequence: TGTGCTAGTGGCTGGGGGGATGACGAGCAGTACTTC.

This clone is a singleton in its sample. This sequence joins TRBV9 and TRBJ2-5; possible D gene TRBD2, 6 bases. Deletions cut 0 bases from V and 2 bases from J, with 11 bases between. The CDR3 spans 15 residues. The germline gives CDR1 SGDLS, CDR2 YYNGEE. CDR3 region: CASSVGGTGQETQYF. CDR3 bases: TGTGCCAGCAGCGTAGGGGGGACTGGGCAAGAGACCCAGTACTTC.

The chain links TRBV4-2 to TRBJ2-2, with TRBD2 as a possible D gene (6 bases). Germline V gene data show CDR1 as LGHNA and CDR2 as YNFKEQ. This CDR3 has 17 amino acids. Trimming took off 0 bases at V and 6 bases at J, with 17 bases between the two ends. This CDR3 is CASSQDWRAGRAGELFF. CDR3 DNA: TGTGCCAGCAGCCAAGATTGGAGGGCTGGAAGGGCCGGGGAGCTGTTTTTT.

A single count supports this clone. V and J are TRBV7-6 and TRBJ1-1; D perhaps matches TRBD1 (6 bases). This CDR3 spans 15 amino acids. Trimming stripped 1 base from V and 6 bases from J, with 15 bases between. Per the germline V gene, CDR1 is SGHVS and CDR2 is FNYEAQ. CDR3 coding DNA: TGTGCCAGCAGCTTAGGAACAGGGATGATCCCTGAAGCTTTCTTT. It encodes CASSLGTGMIPEAFF.

This clone has ten or more counts. J is TRBJ1-1 and V is TRBV4-2; D may be TRBD1 (5 bases). The CDR3 sequence is 15 residues long. The ends were cut back, 2 bases at V and 3 bases at J, with 13 bases in the middle. CDR1 and CDR2 from the germline V gene are LGHNA and YNFKEQ. Written as DNA, the CDR3 is TGTGCCAGCAGCCAATTGGGGCGGTTTGACACTGAAGCTTTCTTT. Translation gives CASSQLGRFDTEAFF.

The table lists this clone with a few counts. Other DNA sequences from this sample encode an identical CDR3 as well. The CDR3 here is CASSPPGALAKNIQYF. DNA of the CDR3: TGTGCCAGCTCACCACCGGGGGCCCTAGCCAAAAACATTCAGTACTTC. The gene calls are TRBV18 and TRBJ2-4, with a tentative D call TRBD1 (6 bases). Germline CDR1 is KGHSH and CDR2 is LQKENI. Trimming cost V 0 bases and J 0 bases, with 9 bases left between them. This CDR3 has 16 residues.

V is TRBV7-9 and J is TRBJ1-3; 7 bases are shared with TRBD1. Trimming removed 2 bases from V and 4 bases from J; junction bases left unmatched: 5. Germline V gene data show CDR1 as SEHNR and CDR2 as FQNEAQ (reference sequence). CDR3 size: 15 residues. This CDR3 is CASSLQGGSGNTIYF. The CDR3 DNA reads TGTGCCAGCAGCTTACAGGGGGGTTCGGGAAACACCATATATTTT.

J is TRBJ1-4 and V is TRBV6-1; the D is unclear. The CDR3 spans 14 residues. Germline values: CDR1 MNHNS, CDR2 SASEGT. V was cut by 3 bases and J by 6 bases, with 11 bases left in between. Here the CDR3 DNA reads TGTGCCAGCAGTGATAGCGGCGGGGATGAAAAACTGTTTTTT. Encoded protein: CASSDSGGDEKLFF.

The rearrangement links TRBV9 to TRBJ2-1; 7 bases match TRBD1. The germline gives CDR1 SGDLS, CDR2 YYNGEE. V shed 0 bases and J 6 bases; nucleotides not matched to a gene: 6. This CDR3 has 15 amino acids. CDR3 region: CASSVALQGSNEQFF. Here the CDR3 DNA reads TGTGCCAGCAGCGTAGCCCTACAGGGGTCCAATGAGCAGTTCTTC. Combining the CDR3 with reference TRBV9 and TRBJ2-1 gives the whole variable domain DSGVTQTPKHLITATGQRVTLRCSPRSGDLSVYWYQQSLDQGLQFLIQYYNGEERAKGNILERFSAQQFPDLHSELNLSSLELGDSALYFCASSVALQGSNEQFFGPGTRLTVL.

The genes are TRBV5-5 and TRBJ1-2; a possible D gene is TRBD1 (6 bases). CDR1 SGHKS and CDR2 YYEKEE come from the germline V gene (reference sequence). The CDR3 has 15 amino acids. With 2 bases removed from V and 3 bases from J, the gap between germline ends came to 14 bases. Written as DNA, the CDR3 is TGTGCCAGCAGCTTTTCAGGGGTGGGGTACTATGGCTACACCTTC. It codes for CASSFSGVGYYGYTF.

This sequence joins TRBV7-9 and TRBJ1-2; perhaps TRBD1 as D (6 bases). Germline lookup yields CDR1 SEHNR and CDR2 FQNEAQ (reference sequence). V was shortened by 3 bases and J by 0 bases, with 14 bases between the two germline ends. CDR3 length: 16 residues. The CDR3 region is CASSLGGQAANYGYTF. CDR3 nucleotides: TGTGCCAGCAGCTTGGGGGGGCAGGCAGCTAACTATGGCTACACCTTC.

This chain connects TRBV4-3 to TRBJ2-7; maybe TRBD2 (7 bases). This CDR3 spans 18 amino acids. Per germline, CDR1 LGHNA and CDR2 YSLEER. The V end was cut by 2 bases, the J end by 2 bases, with 22 bases between. In nucleotides, the CDR3 is TGCGCCAGCAGCCAATATATGGGGGGGGCAGGCGCCACCTACGAGCAGTACTTC. Its translation: CASSQYMGGAGATYEQYF.

V is TRBV4-3 and J is TRBJ2-7, with D maybe TRBD1 (5 bases). This CDR3 is built from 17 residues. CDR1 is LGHNA, CDR2 YSLEER, per germline. Trimming took 0 bases from V and 5 from J, leaving 20 bases between them. The CDR3 sequence: CASSQELVRVLGHEQYF. CDR3 DNA: TGCGCCAGCAGCCAAGAACTGGTCAGGGTCCTGGGCCACGAGCAGTACTTC.

This chain uses TRBV2 with TRBJ2-7; tentative D call: TRBD2 (6 bases). Trimming shortened V by 5 bases and J by 2 bases, and 22 bases separated the two germline ends. CDR3 length: 17 residues. CDR1 and CDR2 (germline): SNHLY, FYNNEI. CDR3 residues: CASSLSPAEGRTYEQYF. DNA for the CDR3: TGTGCCAGCAGTCTTTCGCCCGCGGAGGGGCGTACCTACGAGCAGTACTTC.

The table lists this clone with a few counts. The rearrangement uses TRBV29-1 and TRBJ2-7; TRBD1 agrees at 8 bases. Trimming at V came to 4 bases and at J to 3 bases, leaving 5 bases not matched to a gene. This CDR3 is built from 13 residues. Germline V gives CDR1 SQVTM, CDR2 ANQGSEA. The CDR3 DNA reads TGCAGCGTTGTGGACAGGGCGGACTACGAGCAGTACTTC. Residues: CSVVDRADYEQYF.

This chain joins TRBV2 and TRBJ2-3; TRBD2 matches at 11 bases. Germline V gives CDR1 SNHLY, CDR2 FYNNEI. CDR3 size: 16 residues. J gave up 2 bases and V 1 base, and 2 bases lay outside the gene matches. The CDR3 region has the DNA TGTGCCAGCAGTGAAGGACTAGCGGGGTACACAGATACGCAGTATTTT. Protein product: CASSEGLAGYTDTQYF.

The chain carries TRBV2 and TRBJ1-2; the D is unclear. The germline V and J ends were trimmed by 3 bases and 4 bases, with 9 bases remaining between them. Germline CDR1 is SNHLY and CDR2 is FYNNEI. The CDR3 loop spans 13 amino acids. Here the CDR3 DNA reads TGTGCCAGCAGTGAGAAGAACGGCTATGGCTACACCTTC. Protein: CASSEKNGYGYTF. Variable domain in full (rest from reference TRBV2 and TRBJ1-2): EPEVTQTPSHQVTQMGQEVILRCVPISNHLYFYWYRQILGQKVEFLVSFYNNEISEKSEIFDDQFSVERPDGSNFTLKIRSTKLEDSAMYFCASSEKNGYGYTFGSGTRLTVV.

The chain joins TRBV9 to TRBJ1-1; tentatively, D is TRBD1 (6 bases). Germline values: CDR1 SGDLS, CDR2 YYNGEE. V lost 3 bases and J lost 2, with 20 bases in between. There are 17 residues in the CDR3. The CDR3 region has the DNA TGTGCCAGCAGCGGACGCCCACAGGACAGCCCAAACACTGAAGCTTTCTTT. Amino acid sequence: CASSGRPQDSPNTEAFF.

The chain recombines TRBV28 with TRBJ1-1; perhaps TRBD1 as D (5 bases). With 6 bases removed from V and 2 bases from J, the gap between germline ends came to 16 bases. Germline values: CDR1 MDHEN, CDR2 SYDVKM. CDR3 length equals 15 residues. The CDR3 nucleotides are TGTGCCAGCAGAACGGGGGGTGTGGGAAACACTGAAGCTTTCTTT. Protein: CASRTGGVGNTEAFF.

This clone has just a few counts. The rearrangement links TRBV27 to TRBJ1-5; 7 bases line up with TRBD1. Germline V lookup: CDR1 MNHEY, CDR2 SMNVEV (reference sequence). The CDR3 runs 13 residues. The junction had 3 bases not matched to a gene; V was cut back by 8 bases and J by 2 bases. The CDR3 loop reads CASQGQGNQPQHF. The CDR3, as DNA: TGTGCCAGCCAAGGACAGGGCAATCAGCCCCAGCATTTT.

This chain connects TRBV5-1 to TRBJ2-3; the match to TRBD1 covers 8 bases. The CDR3 is made up of 16 amino acids. Germline CDR1 reads SGHRS; CDR2 reads YFSETQ. V lost 4 bases, J lost 0 bases, and 7 bases stayed unmatched. Written as DNA, the CDR3 is TGCGCCAGCAGCCAAAGACAGGGGATGAGCACAGATACGCAGTATTTT. It specifies CASSQRQGMSTDTQYF.

The chain couples TRBV7-2 to TRBJ2-7; tentatively, D is TRBD2 (6 bases). Trimming cost V 1 base and J 10 bases, with 14 bases left between them. Germline V gene sequence: CDR1 SGHTA, CDR2 FQGNSA. This CDR3 is 13 amino acids long. This CDR3 is CASSLEARAGQYF. The DNA for the CDR3 is TGTGCCAGCAGCTTAGAGGCAAGGGCGGGACAGTACTTC.

V is TRBV5-6 and J is TRBJ2-1; 7 positions match TRBD1. Looked up from germline, CDR1 is SGHDT and CDR2 is YYEEEE. Losses at the gene ends were 2 bases for V and 4 bases for J; bases not matched to a gene: 3. The CDR3 is 14 residues long. Here the CDR3 reads CASSFQGEYNEQFF. As DNA, the CDR3 is TGTGCCAGCAGCTTTCAGGGGGAGTACAATGAGCAGTTCTTC.

The chain has TRBV7-2 and TRBJ1-1; D is possibly TRBD1 (6 bases). The CDR3 contains 14 residues. From germline, CDR1 is SGHTA and CDR2 FQGNSA. V dropped 1 base and J dropped 7 bases, with 13 bases sitting between them. The CDR3 DNA is TGTGCCAGCAGCTTAGTGAGCAGGGGAAGTGAAGCTTTCTTT. Protein: CASSLVSRGSEAFF.